The clone carrying this T cell receptor (beta chain) was seen once. This sample was included in a study of blood T cell repertoires in COVID-19. Study context: COVID-19 samples collected from the United States, Italy and Spain covered acute and convalescent phases. PBMCs, B-cell-depleted T cells, or T cells provided the cDNA or gDNA that made up the material.

Participants spanned ages about 18 to 89 years and resided in roughly 26 US areas. The CDR3 has 11 residues. CDR1 is DFQATT and CDR2 is SNEGSKA in the germline V gene (reference sequence). As processed by the authors: For nucleated cells, counts were estimated from reference gene primer amplification. Data came from immunoSEQ multiplex PCR; TCRdb stores just in-frame clones and leaves some out. V and J calls and clone size follow that table, whereas D and trimming were derived from the DNA. The sample lists under 300,000 clones; roughly 84% were seen once. The receptor's source is a woman aged 45-60 years who had been exposed to COVID-19. Sequenced input: PBMCs or T cells enriched from blood (not recorded which). This chain connects TRBV20-1 to TRBJ2-5, with D maybe TRBD2 (6 bases). This chain's CDR3 is CGGEIKETQYF. The CDR3 nucleotides are TGCGGCGGGGAAATTAAGGAGACCCAGTACTTC.